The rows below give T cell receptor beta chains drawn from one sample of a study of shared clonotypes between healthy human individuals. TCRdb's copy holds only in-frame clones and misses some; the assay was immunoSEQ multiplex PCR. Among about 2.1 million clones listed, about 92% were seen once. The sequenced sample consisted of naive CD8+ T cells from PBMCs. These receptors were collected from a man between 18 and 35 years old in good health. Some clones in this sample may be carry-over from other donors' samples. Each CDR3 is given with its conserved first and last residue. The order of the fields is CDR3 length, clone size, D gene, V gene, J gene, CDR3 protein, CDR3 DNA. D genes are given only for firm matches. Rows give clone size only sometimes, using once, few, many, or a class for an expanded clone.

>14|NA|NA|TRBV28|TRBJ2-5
CASSLRGEQETQYF
TGTGCCAGCAGCCTGCGGGGAGAGCAAGAGACCCAGTACTTC
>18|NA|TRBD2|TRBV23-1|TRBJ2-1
CASSQSPLGREGLDEQFF
TGCGCCAGCAGTCAATCCCCCCTGGGGCGGGAGGGCCTCGATGAGCAGTTCTTC
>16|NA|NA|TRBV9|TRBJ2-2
CASSPWTGGVTGELFF
TGTGCCAGCAGCCCTTGGACAGGAGGGGTCACCGGGGAGCTGTTTTTT
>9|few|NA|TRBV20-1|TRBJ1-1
CSAGLGAFF
TGCAGTGCTGGCCTGGGGGCTTTCTTT
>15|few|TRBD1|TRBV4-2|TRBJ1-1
CASSQARTGNREAFF
TGTGCCAGCAGCCAAGCTAGGACAGGCAATCGTGAAGCTTTCTTT
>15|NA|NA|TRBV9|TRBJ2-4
CASSAHSEGLNIQYF
TGTGCCAGCAGCGCCCATTCGGAGGGATTAAACATTCAGTACTTC
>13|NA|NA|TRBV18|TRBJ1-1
CASEDSGSPEAFF
TGTGCCAGCGAGGACAGCGGAAGCCCTGAAGCTTTCTTT
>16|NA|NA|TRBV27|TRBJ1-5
CASSSKAELRNQPQHF
TGTGCCAGCAGTTCCAAAGCCGAACTTAGGAATCAGCCCCAGCATTTT
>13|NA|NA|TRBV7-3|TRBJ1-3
CASAIPLRSTIYF
TGTGCCAGCGCGATTCCCTTAAGAAGCACCATATATTTT
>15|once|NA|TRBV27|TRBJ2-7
CASSQRVGFKYEQYF
TGTGCCAGCAGCCAAAGAGTGGGGTTCAAGTACGAGCAGTACTTC
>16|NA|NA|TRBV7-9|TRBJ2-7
CASSLAWDGNKNEQYF
TGTGCCAGCAGCTTAGCGTGGGACGGCAATAAGAACGAGCAGTACTTC
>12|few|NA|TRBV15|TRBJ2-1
CATSPLMGQQFF
TGTGCCACCAGCCCCCTGATGGGGCAGCAGTTCTTC
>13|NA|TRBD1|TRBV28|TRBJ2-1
CASSPGQGNEQFF
TGTGCCAGCAGTCCGGGACAGGGGAATGAGCAGTTCTTC
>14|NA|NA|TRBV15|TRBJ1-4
CATSRGEGNEKLFF
TGTGCCACCAGCAGGGGGGAGGGTAATGAAAAACTGTTTTTT
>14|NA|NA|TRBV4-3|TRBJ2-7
CASSQDRGPYEQYF
TGCGCCAGCAGCCAGGACAGAGGCCCCTACGAGCAGTACTTC
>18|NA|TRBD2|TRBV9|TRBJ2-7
CASSVDGRAGRLTYEQYF
TGTGCCAGCAGCGTAGACGGGAGGGCGGGAAGGTTGACCTACGAGCAGTACTTC
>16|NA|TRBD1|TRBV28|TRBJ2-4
CASTPGQGLAKNIQYF
TGTGCCAGCACCCCGGGACAGGGGTTAGCCAAAAACATTCAGTACTTC
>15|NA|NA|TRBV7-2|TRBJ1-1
CASSPATLRDTEAFF
TGTGCCAGCAGTCCGGCAACCCTAAGGGACACTGAAGCTTTCTTT
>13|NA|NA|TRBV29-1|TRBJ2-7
CSVPGRRLYEQYF
TGCAGCGTTCCTGGGAGGCGCCTCTACGAGCAGTACTTC
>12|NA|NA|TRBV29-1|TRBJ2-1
CSVEVHYNEQFF
TGCAGCGTTGAGGTCCACTACAATGAGCAGTTCTTC
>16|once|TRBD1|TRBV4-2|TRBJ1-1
CASSQNNRGMNTEAFF
TGTGCCAGCAGCCAGAATAACAGGGGAATGAACACTGAAGCTTTCTTT
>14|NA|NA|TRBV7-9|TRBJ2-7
CASSLGTAAYEQYF
TGTGCCAGCAGCTTAGGCACCGCAGCCTACGAGCAGTACTTC
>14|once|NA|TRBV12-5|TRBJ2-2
CASGLGGGIGELFF
TGTGCTAGTGGTTTGGGAGGCGGGATCGGGGAGCTGTTTTTT
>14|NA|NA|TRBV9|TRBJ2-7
CASSIGPLPYEQYF
TGTGCCAGCAGCATTGGCCCTCTACCCTACGAGCAGTACTTC
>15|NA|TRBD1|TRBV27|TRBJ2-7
CATKAPGTGIYEQYF
TGTGCCACTAAAGCCCCCGGGACAGGGATATACGAGCAGTACTTC
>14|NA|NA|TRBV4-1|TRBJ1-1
CASRLTAMNTEAFF
TGCGCCAGCAGGTTGACAGCCATGAACACTGAAGCTTTCTTT
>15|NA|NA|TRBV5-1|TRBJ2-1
CASSPIVGGASEQFF
TGCGCCAGCAGCCCCATTGTGGGAGGTGCGAGTGAGCAGTTCTTC
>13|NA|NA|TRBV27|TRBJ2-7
CASSRGTAYEQYF
TGTGCCAGCAGCCGGGGGACGGCCTACGAGCAGTACTTC
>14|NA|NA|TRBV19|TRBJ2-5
CASSPREREETQYF
TGTGCCAGTAGTCCCCGGGAGAGGGAAGAGACCCAGTACTTC
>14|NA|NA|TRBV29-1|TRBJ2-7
CSVEGGRGSYEQYF
TGCAGCGTTGAGGGTGGGAGAGGATCCTACGAGCAGTACTTC
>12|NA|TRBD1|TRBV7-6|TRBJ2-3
CASSSTGGTQYF
TGTGCCAGCAGTTCCACAGGGGGTACGCAGTATTTT
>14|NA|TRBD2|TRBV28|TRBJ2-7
CASAGTSGSYEQYF
TGTGCCAGCGCCGGGACTAGCGGGAGTTACGAGCAGTACTTC
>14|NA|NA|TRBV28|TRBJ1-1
CASSLQGWNTEAFF
TGTGCCAGCAGTTTACAGGGGTGGAACACTGAAGCTTTCTTT
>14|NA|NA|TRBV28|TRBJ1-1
CASSPDRLNTEAFF
TGTGCCAGCAGTCCCGACAGGTTGAACACTGAAGCTTTCTTT
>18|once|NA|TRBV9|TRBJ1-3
CASSAPRGGRWSGNTIYF
TGTGCCAGCAGCGCCCCTCGGGGCGGTCGGTGGTCTGGAAACACCATATATTTT
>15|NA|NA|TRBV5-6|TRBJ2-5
CASSLGMGWEETQYF
TGTGCCAGCAGCTTGGGTATGGGGTGGGAAGAGACCCAGTACTTC
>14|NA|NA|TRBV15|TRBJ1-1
CATSLGHPNTEAFF
TGTGCCACCAGCCTGGGACACCCGAACACTGAAGCTTTCTTT
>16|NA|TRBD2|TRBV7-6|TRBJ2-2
CASSPRASGTGGELFF
TGTGCCAGCAGCCCCCGGGCTAGCGGGACCGGAGGGGAGCTGTTTTTT
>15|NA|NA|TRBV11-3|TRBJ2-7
CASSPGRTGSYEQYF
TGTGCCAGCAGCCCAGGGCGAACGGGCTCCTACGAGCAGTACTTC
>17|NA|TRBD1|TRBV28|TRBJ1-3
CASSFRDREGVWNTIYF
TGTGCCAGCAGTTTCAGGGACAGGGAGGGGGTTTGGAACACCATATATTTT
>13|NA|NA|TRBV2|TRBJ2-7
CASSELAVDEQYF
TGTGCCAGCAGTGAACTAGCCGTCGACGAGCAGTACTTC
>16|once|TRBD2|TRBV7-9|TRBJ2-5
CASSVGTRERGETQYF
TGTGCCAGCAGCGTCGGCACGCGGGAGAGGGGAGAGACCCAGTACTTC
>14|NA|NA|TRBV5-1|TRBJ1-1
CASSLGQGGTEAFF
TGCGCCAGCAGCTTGGGGCAGGGTGGGACTGAAGCTTTCTTT
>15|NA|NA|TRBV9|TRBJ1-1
CASSVVREIGAEAFF
TGTGCCAGCAGCGTAGTTAGGGAGATTGGAGCTGAAGCTTTCTTT
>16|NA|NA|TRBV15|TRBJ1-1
CATSSVPEGGNTEAFF
TGTGCCACCAGCAGTGTTCCGGAGGGCGGGAACACTGAAGCTTTCTTT
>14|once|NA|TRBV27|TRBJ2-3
CASRPKTTTDTQYF
TGTGCCAGCAGACCCAAGACTACGACAGATACGCAGTATTTT